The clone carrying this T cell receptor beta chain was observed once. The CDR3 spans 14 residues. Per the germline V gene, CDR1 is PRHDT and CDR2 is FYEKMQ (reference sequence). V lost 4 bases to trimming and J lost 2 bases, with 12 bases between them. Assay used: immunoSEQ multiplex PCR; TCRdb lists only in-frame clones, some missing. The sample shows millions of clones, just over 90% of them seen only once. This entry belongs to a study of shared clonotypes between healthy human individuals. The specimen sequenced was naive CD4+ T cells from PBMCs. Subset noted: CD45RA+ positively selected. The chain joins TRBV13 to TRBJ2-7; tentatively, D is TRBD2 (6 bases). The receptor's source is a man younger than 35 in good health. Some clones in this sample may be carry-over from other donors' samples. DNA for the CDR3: TGTGCCAGCAGCTATCCTAGCGAGACCTACGAGCAGTACTTC. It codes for CASSYPSETYEQYF.